This T cell receptor (beta chain) is drawn from a study of blood T cell repertoires in COVID-19. CDR1 is SGHTA and CDR2 is FQGTGA in the germline V gene. There are 13 residues in the CDR3. Trimming took off 5 bases at V and 0 bases at J, with 7 bases between the two ends. Assay: immunoSEQ multiplex PCR; the TCRdb copy retains only in-frame clones and omits some. Of 280,000 or so clones in the sample, about 91% are singletons; the top ten hold approximately 13%. The chain links TRBV7-3 to TRBJ1-1; TRBD1 might be the D (6 bases). Specimen: peripheral blood. The sequence derives from a woman in her fifties or sixties with acute or convalescent COVID-19. CDR3 in amino acids: CASSKGVNTEAFF. In nucleotides, the CDR3 is TGTGCCAGCAGCAAGGGGGTGAACACTGAAGCTTTCTTT.